The 5 T cell receptor beta chains below come from one sample, sequenced in a study of early stage breast cancer tumors. Clones were sequenced by immunoSEQ multiplex PCR, and TCRdb holds only the in-frame ones, with some missing. The sample holds approximately 48,000 clones, 75% to 95% seen once. The sequencing input was blood. The receptors come from a person in their 70s with breast cancer.

Here the CDR3 reads CASSVRDRDGYTF. The CDR3 DNA reads TGTGCCAGCAGCGTCCGGGACAGGGACGGCTACACCTTC. The gene calls are TRBV9 and TRBJ1-2, with TRBD1 matching 9 bases. J lost 8 bases, V lost 2 bases, and 4 bases had no gene match. The CDR3 covers 13 residues. The germline V gene has CDR1 SGDLS and CDR2 YYNGEE.

This chain links TRBV28 with TRBJ1-3, with 7 bases that match TRBD1. Germline V gene data show CDR1 as MDHEN and CDR2 as SYDVKM. The CDR3 runs to 14 residues. The V and J ends lost 7 bases and 1 base, in that order; junction bases with no gene match: 4. Here the CDR3 reads CASISGGSGNTIYF. The CDR3 DNA is TGTGCCAGCATCTCAGGGGGATCTGGAAACACCATATATTTT.

There are a few counts of this clone. V gene TRBV15 combines with J gene TRBJ2-1; possibly TRBD1 for D (5 bases). The CDR3 has 15 residues. The germline V gene has CDR1 LNHNV and CDR2 YYDKDF (reference sequence). Trimming pared 1 base from V and 1 base from J, leaving 8 bases between. CDR3 protein: CATSRGGGSYNEQFF. In DNA form, the CDR3 reads TGTGCCACCAGCAGAGGGGGCGGATCCTACAATGAGCAGTTCTTC.

The V gene is TRBV21-1, the J gene TRBJ1-2. TRBV21-1 is labeled a pseudogene. The CDR3 covers 18 residues. CDR3 in DNA: TGTGCCAGCAGCACCGCTTGGACTCCTAGTTACGAAAACTATGGCTACACCTTC. Protein sequence: CASSTAWTPSYENYGYTF.

This sequence joins TRBV19 and TRBJ1-2; TRBD1 is a possible D gene (5 bases). The V gene lost 7 bases and the J gene lost 0 bases, with 15 bases spanning the gap. This CDR3 has 15 amino acids. Germline-derived CDR1 and CDR2 are LNHDA and SQIVND (reference sequence). The CDR3 reads CASIRGRGANYGYTF. CDR3 DNA sequence: TGTGCCAGTATACGGGGCCGGGGGGCTAACTATGGCTACACCTTC.